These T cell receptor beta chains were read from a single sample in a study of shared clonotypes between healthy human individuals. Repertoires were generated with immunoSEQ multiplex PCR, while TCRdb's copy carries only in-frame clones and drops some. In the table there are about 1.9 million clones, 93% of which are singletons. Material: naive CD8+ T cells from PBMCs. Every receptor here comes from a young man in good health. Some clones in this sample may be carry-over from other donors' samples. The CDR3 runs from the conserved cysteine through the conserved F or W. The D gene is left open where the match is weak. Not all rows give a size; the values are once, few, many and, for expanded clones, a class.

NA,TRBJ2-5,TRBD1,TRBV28,TGTGCCAGCAGGACGGACAGGTTGGAGACCCAGTACTTC,CASRTDRLETQYF
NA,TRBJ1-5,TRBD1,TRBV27,TGTGCCAGCAGTCCCGACAGGGGAGGCAATCAGCCCCAGCATTTT,CASSPDRGGNQPQHF
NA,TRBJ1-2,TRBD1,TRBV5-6,TGTGCCAGCAGCCCGGGACAGGGGAACTATGGCTACACCTTC,CASSPGQGNYGYTF
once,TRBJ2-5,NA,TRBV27,TGTGCCAGCAGCCTCTTAGGGGAACAAGAGACCCAGTACTTC,CASSLLGEQETQYF
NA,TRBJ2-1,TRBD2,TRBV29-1,TGCAGCGTCCCCGCTGAGGGAGGGTGGTCTGAGCAGTTCTTC,CSVPAEGGWSEQFF
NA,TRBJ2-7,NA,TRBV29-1,TGCAGCGTTGCCAGCTCCTACGAGCAGTACTTC,CSVASSYEQYF
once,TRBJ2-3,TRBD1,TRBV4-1,TGCGCCAGCAGCCGGGACCGAGGAGGACAGGGTGTTTACGCAGATACGCAGTATTTT,CASSRDRGGQGVYADTQYF
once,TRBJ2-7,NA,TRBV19,TGTGCCAGTAAGACAAGCTCCTACGAGCAGTACTTC,CASKTSSYEQYF
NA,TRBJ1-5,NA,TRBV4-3,TGCGCCAGCAGCCAAGATTGGAGGGATAGCAATCAGCCCCAGCATTTT,CASSQDWRDSNQPQHF
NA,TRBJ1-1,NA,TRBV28,TGTGCCAGCAGTCCGGAGACAGACATGAACACTGAAGCTTTCTTT,CASSPETDMNTEAFF
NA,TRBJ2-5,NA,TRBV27,TGTGCCAGCAGTTTATATTGGCCAGGGACTCAAGAGACCCAGTACTTC,CASSLYWPGTQETQYF
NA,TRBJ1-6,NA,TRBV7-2,TGTGCCAGCAGCTTACGATGGCCTGCCCCGGGCAATTCACCCCTCCACTTT,CASSLRWPAPGNSPLHF
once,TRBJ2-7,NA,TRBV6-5,TGTGCCAGCAGAAGCCGCCGGGGTTGGGGAAACGAGCAGTACTTC,CASRSRRGWGNEQYF
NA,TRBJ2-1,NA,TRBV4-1,TGCGCCAGCAGCCAGTACGGGATATACAATGAGCAGTTCTTC,CASSQYGIYNEQFF
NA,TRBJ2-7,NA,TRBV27,TGTGCCAGCAGTTTGGGTAGTGACTACGAGCAGTACTTC,CASSLGSDYEQYF
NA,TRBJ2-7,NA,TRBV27,TGTGCCAGCAGTATGGACGGATCCTACGAGCAGTACTTC,CASSMDGSYEQYF
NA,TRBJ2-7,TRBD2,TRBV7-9,TGTGCCAGCAGCGGCACTAGCGAACGTCATCGGTACTTC,CASSGTSERHRYF
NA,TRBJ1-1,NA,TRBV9,TGTGCCAGCAGCGTAGAGGTGGGGATGAACACTGAAGCTTTCTTT,CASSVEVGMNTEAFF
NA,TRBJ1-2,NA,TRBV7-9,TGTGCCAGCAGCTTAGCGGGGGGTAACTATGGCTACACCTTC,CASSLAGGNYGYTF
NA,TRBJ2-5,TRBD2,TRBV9,TGTGCCAGCAGCGTAAATCCGCGGGAGGCAGAAGAGACCCAGTACTTC,CASSVNPREAEETQYF
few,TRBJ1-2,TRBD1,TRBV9,TGTGCCAGCAGCGTAGCCCGGACAGGGGCGGAAGGCTACACCTTC,CASSVARTGAEGYTF
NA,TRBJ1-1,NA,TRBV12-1,TGTGCCAGCAGCCCCCTGGGTTGCCAAGAGGAAGCTTTCTTT,CASSPLGCQEEAFF
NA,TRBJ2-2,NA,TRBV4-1,TGCGCCAGCAGCCGGACAGTAACATCCACCGGGGAGCTGTTTTTT,CASSRTVTSTGELFF
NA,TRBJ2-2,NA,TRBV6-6,TGTGCCAGCAGTTACTCTGGCGTCAACACCGGGGAGCTGTTTTTT,CASSYSGVNTGELFF
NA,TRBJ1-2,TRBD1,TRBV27,TGTGCCAGCAGTTTATTGGCAGGGGGCAGGGATGGCTACACCTTC,CASSLLAGGRDGYTF
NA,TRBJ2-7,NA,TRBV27,TGTGCCAGCAGTTTCGGTCGGACAAGCTACGAGCAGTACTTC,CASSFGRTSYEQYF
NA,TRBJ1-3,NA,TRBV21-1,TGTGCCAGCAGCAAAGAGGGGACAGGGTACCCTGGAAACACCATATATTTT,CASSKEGTGYPGNTIYF
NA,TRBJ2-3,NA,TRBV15,TGTGCCACCAGCTCAAGATCGATAACAGATACGCAGTATTTT,CATSSRSITDTQYF
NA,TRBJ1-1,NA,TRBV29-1,TGCAGCGTGACCTTTGGCCTGAACACTGAAGCTTTCTTT,CSVTFGLNTEAFF
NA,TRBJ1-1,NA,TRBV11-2,TGTGCCAGCAGCTTCGGTGCTGAAGCTTTCTTT,CASSFGAEAFF
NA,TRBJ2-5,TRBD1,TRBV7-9,TGTGCCAGCAGCCGGACAGGGGCTTACCAAGAGACCCAGTACTTC,CASSRTGAYQETQYF
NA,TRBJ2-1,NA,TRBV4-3,TGCGCCAGCAGCCCCGGGGCGGGAATCTACAATGAGCAGTTCTTC,CASSPGAGIYNEQFF
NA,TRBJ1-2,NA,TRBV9,TGTGCCAGCAGCGTAGGAGAGGTGAACTATGGCTACACCTTC,CASSVGEVNYGYTF
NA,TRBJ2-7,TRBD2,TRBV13,TGTGCCAGCTCCTTCGGGCGGGAGAACGAGCAGTACTTC,CASSFGRENEQYF
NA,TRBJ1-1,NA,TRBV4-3,TGCGCCAGCAGCCAAGAACGGAACACTGAAGCTTTCTTT,CASSQERNTEAFF
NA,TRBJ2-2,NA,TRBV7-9,TGTGCCAGCAGCTCTGGTGGACACGCTCTGAACACCGGGGAGCTGTTTTTT,CASSSGGHALNTGELFF
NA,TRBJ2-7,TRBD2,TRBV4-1,TGCGCCAGCAGCCTTACCACAGTAGCGGGAAACTCCTACGAGCAGTACTTC,CASSLTTVAGNSYEQYF
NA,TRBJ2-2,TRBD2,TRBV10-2,TGCGCCAGCAGTGCCCCGGGACTAGTGACCGTCGGGGAGCTGTTTTTT,CASSAPGLVTVGELFF
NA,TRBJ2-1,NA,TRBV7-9,TGTGCCAGCGAGCCACGCGACCTGCCTAGGAATGAGCAGTTCTTC,CASEPRDLPRNEQFF
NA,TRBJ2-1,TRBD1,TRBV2,TGTGCCAGCAGTGAAGAGGGGGCGCAGTTTGAGCAGTTCTTC,CASSEEGAQFEQFF
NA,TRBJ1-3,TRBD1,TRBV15,TGTGCCACCTCGACGGACAGGGGGCGAGGAAACACCATATATTTT,CATSTDRGRGNTIYF
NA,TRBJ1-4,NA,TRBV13,TGTGCCAGCAGCGAGACAGGCCTTATTGACGAAAAACTGTTTTTT,CASSETGLIDEKLFF
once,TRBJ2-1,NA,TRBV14,TGTGCCAGCAGCCCGCGTACTTACAATGAGCAGTTCTTC,CASSPRTYNEQFF
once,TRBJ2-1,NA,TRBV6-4,TGTGCCAGCAGTGACTATCCGGGAGTCTACAATGAGCAGTTCTTC,CASSDYPGVYNEQFF
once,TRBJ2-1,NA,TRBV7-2,TGTGCCAGCAGCTTCGGCCAAAGCTCCTACAATGAGCAGTTCTTC,CASSFGQSSYNEQFF
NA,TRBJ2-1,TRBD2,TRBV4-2,TGTGCCAGCAGCCAAGTTGCCCGGGACTATAGCCGGTATGAGCAGTTCTTC,CASSQVARDYSRYEQFF
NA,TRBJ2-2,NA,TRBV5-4,TGTGCCAGCAGCTTTGTCCCCGGGGAGCTGTTTTTT,CASSFVPGELFF